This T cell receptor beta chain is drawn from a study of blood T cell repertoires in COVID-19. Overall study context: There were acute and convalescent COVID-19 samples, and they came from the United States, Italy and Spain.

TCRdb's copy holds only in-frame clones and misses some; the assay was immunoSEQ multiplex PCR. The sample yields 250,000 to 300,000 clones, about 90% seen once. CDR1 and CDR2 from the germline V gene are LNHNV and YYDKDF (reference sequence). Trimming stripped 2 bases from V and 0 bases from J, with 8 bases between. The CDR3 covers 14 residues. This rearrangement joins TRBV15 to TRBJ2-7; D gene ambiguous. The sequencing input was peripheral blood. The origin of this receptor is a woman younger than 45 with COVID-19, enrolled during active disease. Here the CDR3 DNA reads TGTGCCACCAGCAGAAGACGGAGCTCCTACGAGCAGTACTTC. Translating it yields CATSRRRSSYEQYF. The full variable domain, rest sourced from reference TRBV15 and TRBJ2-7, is DAMVIQNPRYQVTQFGKPVTLSCSQTLNHNVMYWYQQKSSQAPKLLFHYYDKDFNNEADTPDNFQSRRPNTSFCFLDIRSPGLGDTAMYLCATSRRRSSYEQYFGPGTRLTVT.